Reported below is one TCR beta chain. Germline V gene lookup returns CDR1 SGHRS and CDR2 YFSETQ. This CDR3 region has 13 residues. V lost 4 bases and J lost 0, with 5 bases in between. This record comes from a study of blood T cell repertoires in COVID-19. Study information: Acute and convalescent COVID-19 samples came from the United States, Italy and Spain. From T cells, B-cell-depleted T cells, or PBMCs came the material, which was cDNA or gDNA.

In the study's own analysis: By means of reference gene primer amplification, nucleated cell counts were estimated. Libraries were prepared by immunoSEQ multiplex PCR; TCRdb keeps only in-frame clonotypes and omits some of them. V and J calls and clone size come straight from that table; D and trimming were deduced from the DNA. The repertoire includes about 100,000 clones, about 84% of them detected once, and over 10% sits in the top ten. The chain has TRBV5-1 and TRBJ1-3, with unresolved D. Sequencing was done on a sample of peripheral blood. The receptor was isolated from a human donor in a cohort sampled during active COVID-19. CDR3 DNA: TGCGCCAGCAGCATAGACTCTGGAAACACCATATATTTT. It translates to CASSIDSGNTIYF.